This TCR beta chain was identified during a study of blood T cell repertoires in COVID-19. Overall study: Acute and convalescent COVID-19 specimens originated in the United States, Italy and Spain.

Trimming left V 4 bases short and J 3 bases short, with 22 bases between. Germline V gene data show CDR1 as LGHNA and CDR2 as YNFKEQ. This CDR3 has 17 amino acids. TCRdb's table, derived via immunoSEQ multiplex PCR, lists solely in-frame clones and lacks some. The repertoire consists of about 100,000 clones, with around 81% occurring once and the leading ten covering more than 4%. This receptor was obtained from a man of 80 years or more with COVID-19, enrolled during active disease. This chain links TRBV4-2 with TRBJ2-7; tentative D call: TRBD2 (7 bases). The material sequenced was peripheral blood. As DNA, the CDR3 is TGTGCCAGCAGCCCGACCGCACAGGGAACGGGAGGCTACGAGCAGTACTTC. Its translation: CASSPTAQGTGGYEQYF.